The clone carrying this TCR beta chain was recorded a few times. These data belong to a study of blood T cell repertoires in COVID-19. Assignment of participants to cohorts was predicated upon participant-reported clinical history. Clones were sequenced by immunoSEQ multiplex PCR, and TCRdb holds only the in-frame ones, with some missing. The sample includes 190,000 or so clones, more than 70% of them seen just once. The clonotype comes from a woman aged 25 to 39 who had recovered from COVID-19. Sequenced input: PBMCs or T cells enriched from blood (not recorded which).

The CDR3 DNA follows: TGTGCCACCAGTGATTTGCAAAGGGGCTCGCAGTATTTT. The encoded protein is CATSDLQRGSQYF. The chain combines TRBV24-1 with TRBJ2-3, with D perhaps TRBD1 (5 bases). V lost 0 bases and J lost 10, with 10 bases in between. This CDR3 comprises 13 residues. Germline CDR1 and CDR2: KGHDR and SFDVKD.